These 18 T cell receptor beta chains were all obtained from the same sample, sequenced in a study of cytomegalovirus exposure and HLA in healthy donors. PCR used 60 Vbeta primers and 13 Jbeta primers. Assay used: immunoSEQ multiplex PCR; TCRdb lists only in-frame clones, some missing. This repertoire shows some 200,000 clones, 75% to 85% found once; its top ten account for approximately 1.5%. The sequencing input was PBMCs. The receptors originated from a girl aged 10-17 years in good health and CMV-seropositive.

This chain joins TRBV6-1 and TRBJ2-2, with D perhaps TRBD2 (5 bases). The CDR3 has 16 amino acids. Germline assignment: CDR1 MNHNS and CDR2 SASEGT. Trimming left V 1 base short and J 1 base short, with 10 bases between. The CDR3, as DNA: TGTGCCAGCAGTGAAGTAATAGCGATGAACACCGGGGAGCTGTTTTTT. It codes for CASSEVIAMNTGELFF.

The rearrangement uses TRBV19 and TRBJ1-3; D unclear. The CDR3 runs 15 residues. CDR1 LNHDA and CDR2 SQIVND come from the germline V gene (reference sequence). The germline V and J ends were trimmed by 1 base and 2 bases, with 9 bases remaining between them. The CDR3 bases are TGTGCCAGTAGTATAGTCGCACAACCTGGAAACACCATATATTTT. Residues: CASSIVAQPGNTIYF. Full variable domain (missing parts from reference TRBV19 and TRBJ1-3): DGGITQSPKYLFRKEGQNVTLSCEQNLNHDAMYWYRQDPGQGLRLIYYSQIVNDFQKGDIAEGYSVSREKKESFPLTVTSAQKNPTAFYLCASSIVAQPGNTIYFGEGSWLTVV.

V and J are TRBV2 and TRBJ1-1, with 9 nucleotides matching TRBD1. CDR1 and CDR2 (germline): SNHLY, FYNNEI. The CDR3 totals 14 residues. V lost 5 bases to trimming and J lost 4 bases; unmatched junction nucleotides: 5. The CDR3 sequence: CASSRTGEVTEAFF. CDR3 nucleotide sequence: TGTGCCAGCAGTCGGACAGGGGAGGTCACTGAAGCTTTCTTT.

This chain connects TRBV19 to TRBJ1-2; 10 bases fit TRBD1. CDR1 and CDR2 (germline): LNHDA, SQIVND (reference sequence). Germline trimming cut 4 bases from V and 8 bases from J; bases unmatched to any gene: 7. The CDR3 is made up of 14 amino acids. The CDR3 bases are TGTGCCAGTAGTACGACAGGGGGCTCGTGGGGCTACACCTTC. Translated: CASSTTGGSWGYTF.

J is TRBJ2-3 and V is TRBV6-1; TRBD2 matches 8 bases. CDR1 and CDR2 from the germline V gene are MNHNS and SASEGT. CDR3 length: 17 residues. Germline trimming cut 4 bases from V and 3 bases from J; bases unmatched to any gene: 12. Written as DNA, the CDR3 is TGTGCCAGCAGTGCACTGAAGCGGGGGTCTCCTACAGATACGCAGTATTTT. Protein: CASSALKRGSPTDTQYF.

Here the CDR3 DNA reads TGTGCCGTTAAGCCCAGGGGCAATTCACCCCTCCACTTT. Its translation: CAVKPRGNSPLHF. The rearrangement links TRBV6-6 to TRBJ1-6; a weak D match, TRBD1 (6 bases). The germline V and J ends were trimmed by 11 bases and 7 bases, with 15 bases remaining between them. The CDR3 contains 13 residues. Germline V gene lookup returns CDR1 MNHNY and CDR2 SVGAGI (reference sequence).

The rearrangement joins TRBV29-1 to TRBJ2-5; TRBD1 matches 10 bases. V shed 7 bases, J shed 5 bases, and the junction held 7 bases outside the gene matches. Germline CDR1 and CDR2: SQVTM and ANQGSEA. The CDR3 loop spans 13 amino acids. The CDR3, as DNA: TGCAGCGGCCTGACAGGGGGCTTGGAGACCCAGTACTTC. It codes for CSGLTGGLETQYF.

This sequence joins TRBV6-4 and TRBJ2-5; 9 nucleotides agree with TRBD2. This CDR3 has 15 residues. Germline V lookup: CDR1 MRHNA, CDR2 SNTAGT. After removal of 3 bases from V and 6 bases from J, the junction contained 8 bases not matched to a gene. DNA of the CDR3: TGTGCCAGCAGTGAGTCGGCGGGGGGGCAAAAGACCCAGTACTTC. This codes for CASSESAGGQKTQYF.

The rearrangement uses TRBV6-1 and TRBJ2-7, with D perhaps matching TRBD1 (6 bases). This CDR3 contains 15 residues. Looked up from germline, CDR1 is MNHNS and CDR2 is SASEGT. V shed 2 bases and J shed 3 bases, with 14 bases lying between them. For the CDR3, the DNA is TGTGCCAGCAGTGAAAACAGGGTACCACTCTACGAGCAGTACTTC. Its protein product is CASSENRVPLYEQYF.

This clone was picked up one time. This rearrangement joins TRBV2 to TRBJ2-3, with D tentatively TRBD2 (5 bases). V was cut by 3 bases and J by 2 bases, with 12 bases left in between. There are 15 residues in the CDR3. Germline V CDR1 and CDR2: SNHLY, FYNNEI. The CDR3: CASSDGAGITDTQYF. CDR3 nucleotides: TGTGCCAGCAGTGACGGTGCGGGTATCACAGATACGCAGTATTTT.

The chain links TRBV18 to TRBJ2-3, with D tentatively TRBD2 (6 bases). CDR1 is KGHSH and CDR2 is LQKENI in the germline V gene. This CDR3 comprises 14 residues. V shed 0 bases and J shed 5 bases, with 9 bases lying between them. The chain's CDR3 is CASSPPTSRDTQYF. DNA for the CDR3: TGTGCCAGCTCACCACCTACTAGCCGAGATACGCAGTATTTT.

There are a few counts of this clone. In DNA, the CDR3 is TGTGCCAGCAGCGGAACCGGGACAGCTAATGAAAAACTGTTTTTT. Protein sequence: CASSGTGTANEKLFF. The rearrangement links TRBV5-5 to TRBJ1-4, with 7 bases matching TRBD1. The CDR3 has 15 residues. Trimming took 4 bases from V and 3 from J; bases not matched to a gene: 6. Germline assignment: CDR1 SGHKS and CDR2 YYEKEE (reference sequence).

The V call is TRBV18, the J call TRBJ2-1; tentatively, D is TRBD2 (6 bases). The CDR3 runs to 13 residues. V lost 6 bases, J lost 9 bases, and 15 bases lay in between. Germline CDR1 KGHSH, CDR2 LQKENI. In DNA form, the CDR3 reads TGTGCCAGCTCCCGGGACTTTCGGGGTGAGCAGTTCTTC. Its translation: CASSRDFRGEQFF. Full variable domain (remainder filled in from reference TRBV18 and TRBJ2-1): NAGVMQNPRHLVRRRGQEARLRCSPMKGHSHVYWYRQLPEEGLKFMVYLQKENIIDESGMPKERFSAEFPKEGPSILRIQQVVRGDSAAYFCASSRDFRGEQFFGPGTRLTVL.

V is TRBV2 and J is TRBJ2-2; TRBD1 matches at 8 bases. The CDR3 spans 13 residues. V gave up 6 bases and J gave up 6 bases; unmatched junction bases: 3. Germline V gene sequence: CDR1 SNHLY, CDR2 FYNNEI. CDR3 amino acids: CASRDRAAGELFF. The CDR3 DNA is TGTGCCAGCAGGGACAGGGCAGCCGGGGAGCTGTTTTTT.

This clone came up a few times. This chain connects TRBV2 to TRBJ1-1; no firm D call. CDR3 length equals 13 residues. CDR1 and CDR2 (germline): SNHLY, FYNNEI. V shed 4 bases and J shed 4 bases, with 10 bases lying between them. The CDR3 coding sequence is TGTGCCAGCAGTGGGGGAGGCGGCACTGAAGCTTTCTTT. Translated, it gives CASSGGGGTEAFF. Using reference TRBV2 and TRBJ1-1 for the parts outside the CDR3, the full variable domain is EPEVTQTPSHQVTQMGQEVILRCVPISNHLYFYWYRQILGQKVEFLVSFYNNEISEKSEIFDDQFSVERPDGSNFTLKIRSTKLEDSAMYFCASSGGGGTEAFFGQGTRLTVV.

The chain couples TRBV6-1 to TRBJ2-5; the D gene is possibly TRBD1 (6 bases). The V end lost 10 bases, the J end lost 1 base, and 10 bases lay between the germline ends. The CDR3 is 12 residues long. Germline V lookup: CDR1 MNHNS, CDR2 SASEGT. The CDR3 reads CATNRAQETQYF. The CDR3 DNA reads TGTGCCACTAACAGGGCCCAAGAGACCCAGTACTTC.

The chain links TRBV19 to TRBJ1-6; a possible D gene is TRBD1 (6 bases). V was clipped by 7 bases and J by 7 bases, with 14 bases between them. From germline, CDR1 is LNHDA and CDR2 SQIVND (reference sequence). The CDR3 sequence is 14 residues long. DNA of the CDR3: TGTGCCAGTACCATCGGACAGCCGAATTCACCCCTCCACTTT. Translating gives CASTIGQPNSPLHF.

This clone was observed a few times. The chain uses TRBV19 and TRBJ1-2; TRBD1 matches 10 bases. The junction had 9 bases not matched to a gene; V was cut back by 4 bases and J by 4 bases. The CDR3 runs 16 residues. Germline-derived CDR1 and CDR2 are LNHDA and SQIVND (reference sequence). DNA of the CDR3: TGTGCCAGTAGTAGAGCCGGGACAGGGGAGACCTATGGCTACACCTTC. Protein: CASSRAGTGETYGYTF.